The rows below give T cell receptor beta chains drawn from one sample of a study of shared clonotypes between healthy human individuals. Sequenced by immunoSEQ multiplex PCR; TCRdb stores in-frame clones only, minus some. The sample holds millions of clones, 85% to 95% seen once. Sequenced sample: naive CD8+ T cells sorted from blood. The receptors were gathered from a man in his late teens or twenties in good health. Both conserved end residues are part of each CDR3.

V: TRBV27; CDR3: CASRGDNEKLFF
V: TRBV15; CDR3: CATSRGSTGVNTEAFF
V: TRBV13; CDR3: CASSFPDTDTQYF
V: TRBV4-1; CDR3: CASSQGTASYEQYF
V: TRBV7-2; CDR3: CASSFYSYNEQFF
V: TRBV7-8; CDR3: CASSPPGSYEPQHF
V: TRBV6-1; CDR3: CASSEGSSNQPQHF
V: TRBV4-1; CDR3: CASSPGTPRAARSQETQYF
V: TRBV7-8; CDR3: CASSLMASVADTQYF
V: TRBV4-1; CDR3: CASSQEARNYGYTF
V: TRBV13; CDR3: CASSARPPEAFF
V: TRBV5-6; CDR3: CASSLAGGGNSPLHF
V: TRBV6-1; CDR3: CASSDITGGSEKLFF
V: TRBV7-9; CDR3: CASSLDIRSSSAEAFF